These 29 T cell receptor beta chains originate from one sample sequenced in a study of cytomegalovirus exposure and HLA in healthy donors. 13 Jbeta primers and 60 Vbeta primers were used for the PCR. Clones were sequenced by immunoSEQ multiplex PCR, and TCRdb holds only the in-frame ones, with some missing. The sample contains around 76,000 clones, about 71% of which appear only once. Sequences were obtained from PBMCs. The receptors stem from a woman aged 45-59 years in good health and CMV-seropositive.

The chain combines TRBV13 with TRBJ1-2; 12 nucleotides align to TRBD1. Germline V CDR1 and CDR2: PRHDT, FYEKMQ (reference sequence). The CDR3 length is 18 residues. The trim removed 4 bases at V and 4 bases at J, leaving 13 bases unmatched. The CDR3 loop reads CASSSRGTGGASGYGYTF. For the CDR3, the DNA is TGTGCCAGCAGCTCAAGAGGGACAGGGGGCGCAAGTGGCTATGGCTACACCTTC.

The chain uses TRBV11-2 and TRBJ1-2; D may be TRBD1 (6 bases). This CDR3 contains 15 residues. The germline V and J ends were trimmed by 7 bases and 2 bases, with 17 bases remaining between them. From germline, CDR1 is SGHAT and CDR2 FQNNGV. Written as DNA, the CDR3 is TGTGCCAGCACAGCTTGGGCCAGGGGCAACTATGGCTACACCTTC. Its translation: CASTAWARGNYGYTF.

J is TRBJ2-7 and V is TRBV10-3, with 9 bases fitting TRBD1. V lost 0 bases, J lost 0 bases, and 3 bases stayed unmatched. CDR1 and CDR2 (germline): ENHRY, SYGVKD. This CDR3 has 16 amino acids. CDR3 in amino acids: CAISESGQGLSYEQYF. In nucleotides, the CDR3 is TGTGCCATCAGTGAGTCAGGACAGGGGCTCTCCTACGAGCAGTACTTC.

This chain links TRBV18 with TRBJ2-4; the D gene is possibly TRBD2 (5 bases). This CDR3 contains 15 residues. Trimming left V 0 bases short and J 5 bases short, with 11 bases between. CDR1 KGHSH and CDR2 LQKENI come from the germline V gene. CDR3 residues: CASSPPGRPENIQYF. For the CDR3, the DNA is TGTGCCAGCTCACCACCGGGGAGACCCGAAAACATTCAGTACTTC.

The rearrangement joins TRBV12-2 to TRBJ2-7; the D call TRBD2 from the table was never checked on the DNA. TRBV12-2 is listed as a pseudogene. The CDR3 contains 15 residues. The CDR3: CASRFAQDYSYEQYF. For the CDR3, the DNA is TGTGCAAGTCGCTTCGCGCAGGACTACTCCTACGAGCAGTACTTC.

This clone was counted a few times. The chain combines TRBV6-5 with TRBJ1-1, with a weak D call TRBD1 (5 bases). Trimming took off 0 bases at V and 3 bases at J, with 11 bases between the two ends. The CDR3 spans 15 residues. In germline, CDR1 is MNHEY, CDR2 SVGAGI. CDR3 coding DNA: TGTGCCAGCAGTTACTCGTCCGACAGTTACACTGAAGCTTTCTTT. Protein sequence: CASSYSSDSYTEAFF.

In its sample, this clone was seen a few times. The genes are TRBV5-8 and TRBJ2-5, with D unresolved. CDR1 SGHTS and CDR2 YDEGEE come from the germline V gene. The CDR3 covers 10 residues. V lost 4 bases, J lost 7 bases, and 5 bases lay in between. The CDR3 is CASSGRTQYF. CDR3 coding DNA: TGTGCCAGCAGCGGGCGGACCCAGTACTTC.

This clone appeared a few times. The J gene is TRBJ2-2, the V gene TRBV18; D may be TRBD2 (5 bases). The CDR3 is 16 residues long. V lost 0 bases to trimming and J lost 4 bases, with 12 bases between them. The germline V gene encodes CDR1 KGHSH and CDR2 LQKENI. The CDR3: CASSPPRRLGTGELFF. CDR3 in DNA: TGTGCCAGCTCACCACCTCGGAGGTTGGGCACCGGGGAGCTGTTTTTT.

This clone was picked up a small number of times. The CDR3 region has the DNA TGTGCCAGCAGCTTAGCACAGGGCGGTACGCAGTATTTT. Protein sequence: CASSLAQGGTQYF. The chain links TRBV11-2 to TRBJ2-3, with a weak D call TRBD1 (6 bases). The CDR3 sequence is 13 residues long. Germline lookup yields CDR1 SGHAT and CDR2 FQNNGV. Trimming took off 1 base at V and 8 bases at J, with 10 bases between the two ends.

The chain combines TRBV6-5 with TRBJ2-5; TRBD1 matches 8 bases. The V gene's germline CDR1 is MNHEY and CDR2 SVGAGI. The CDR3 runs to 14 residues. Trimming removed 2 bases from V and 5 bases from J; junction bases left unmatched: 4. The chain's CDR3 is CASSYGRGQETQYF. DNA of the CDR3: TGTGCCAGCAGTTACGGCAGGGGGCAGGAGACCCAGTACTTC.

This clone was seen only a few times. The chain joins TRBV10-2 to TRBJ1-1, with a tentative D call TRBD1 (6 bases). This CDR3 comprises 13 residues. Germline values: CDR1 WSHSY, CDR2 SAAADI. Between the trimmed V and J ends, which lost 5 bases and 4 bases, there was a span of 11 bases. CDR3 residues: CASSKGEGTEAFF. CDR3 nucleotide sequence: TGCGCCAGCAGTAAGGGGGAAGGCACTGAAGCTTTCTTT.

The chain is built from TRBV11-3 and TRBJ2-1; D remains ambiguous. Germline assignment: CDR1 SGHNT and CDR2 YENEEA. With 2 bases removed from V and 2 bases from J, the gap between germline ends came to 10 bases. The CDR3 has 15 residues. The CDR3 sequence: CASSLIYSPYNEQFF. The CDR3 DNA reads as TGTGCCAGCAGCTTAATTTATAGCCCCTACAATGAGCAGTTCTTC. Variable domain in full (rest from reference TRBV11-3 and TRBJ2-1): EAGVVQSPRYKIIEKKQPVAFWCNPISGHNTLYWYLQNLGQGPELLIRYENEEAVDDSQLPKDRFSAERLKGVDSTLKIQPAELGDSAVYLCASSLIYSPYNEQFFGPGTRLTVL.

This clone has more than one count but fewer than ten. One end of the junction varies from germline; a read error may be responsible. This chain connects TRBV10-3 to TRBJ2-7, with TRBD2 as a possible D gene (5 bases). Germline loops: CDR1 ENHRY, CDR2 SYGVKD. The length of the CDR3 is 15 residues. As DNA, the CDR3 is TGTGCCAGCAGTTACTCAACGGGGAGCCTACGGGAGCAGTACTTC. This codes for CASSYSTGSLREQYF.

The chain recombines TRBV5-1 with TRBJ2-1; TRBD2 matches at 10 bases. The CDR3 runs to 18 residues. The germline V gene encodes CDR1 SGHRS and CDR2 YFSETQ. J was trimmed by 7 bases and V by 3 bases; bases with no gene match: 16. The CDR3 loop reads CASSWTPAPAGGRNEQFF. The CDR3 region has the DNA TGCGCCAGCAGCTGGACCCCCGCCCCAGCGGGGGGGAGGAATGAGCAGTTCTTC.

In DNA, the CDR3 is TGTGCCAGCAGTTTAGCGGGAGGCTCCTACAATGAGCAGTTCTTC. Residues: CASSLAGGSYNEQFF. This sequence joins TRBV27 and TRBJ2-1, with 8 bases aligning to TRBD2. The CDR3 spans 15 residues. Germline loops: CDR1 MNHEY, CDR2 SMNVEV (reference sequence). V trimming: 2 bases; J trimming: 0 bases; junction bases outside the gene matches: 0.

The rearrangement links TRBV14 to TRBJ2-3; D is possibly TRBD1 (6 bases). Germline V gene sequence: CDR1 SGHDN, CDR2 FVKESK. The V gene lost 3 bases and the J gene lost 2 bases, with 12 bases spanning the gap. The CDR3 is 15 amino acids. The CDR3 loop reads CASSQGAAATDTQYF. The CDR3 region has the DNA TGTGCCAGCAGCCAGGGGGCGGCGGCCACAGATACGCAGTATTTT.

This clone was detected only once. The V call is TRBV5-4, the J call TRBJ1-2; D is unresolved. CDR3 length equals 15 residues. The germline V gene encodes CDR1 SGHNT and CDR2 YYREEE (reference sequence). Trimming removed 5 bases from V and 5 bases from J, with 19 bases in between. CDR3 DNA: TGTGCCAGCAGATCTGGCCGGGTATATGGATATGGCTACACCTTC. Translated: CASRSGRVYGYGYTF.

CDR3 amino acids: CASFRLASGFTYEQYF. In nucleotides, the CDR3 is TGCGCCAGCTTTCGCCTGGCTAGCGGGTTTACCTACGAGCAGTACTTC. The rearrangement links TRBV4-1 to TRBJ2-7; 8 bases match TRBD2. The CDR3 is 16 amino acids. CDR1 is MGHRA and CDR2 is YSYEKL in the germline V gene. With V trimmed by 8 bases and J by 2 bases, 14 bases remained unmatched.

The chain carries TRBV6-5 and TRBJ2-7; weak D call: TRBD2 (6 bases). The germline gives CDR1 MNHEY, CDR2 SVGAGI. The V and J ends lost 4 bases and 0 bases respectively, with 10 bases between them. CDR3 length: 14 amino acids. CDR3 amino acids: CASSLMGGSYEQYF. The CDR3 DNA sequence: TGTGCCAGCAGTTTGATGGGGGGCTCCTACGAGCAGTACTTC.

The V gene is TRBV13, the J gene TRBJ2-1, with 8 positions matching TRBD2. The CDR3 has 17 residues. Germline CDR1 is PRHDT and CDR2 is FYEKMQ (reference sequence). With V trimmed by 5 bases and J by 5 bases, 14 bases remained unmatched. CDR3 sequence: CASSVNRLARGDNEQFF. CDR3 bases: TGTGCCAGCAGCGTTAATAGACTAGCGCGGGGGGACAATGAGCAGTTCTTC.

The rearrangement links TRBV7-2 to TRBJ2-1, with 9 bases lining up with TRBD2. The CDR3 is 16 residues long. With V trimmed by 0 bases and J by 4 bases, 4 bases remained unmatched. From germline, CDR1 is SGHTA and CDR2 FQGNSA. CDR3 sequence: CASSLALSGGYNEQFF. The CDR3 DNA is TGTGCCAGCAGCTTAGCGCTAAGCGGGGGGTACAATGAGCAGTTCTTC. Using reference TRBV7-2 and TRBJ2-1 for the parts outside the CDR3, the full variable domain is GAGVSQSPSNKVTEKGKDVELRCDPISGHTALYWYRQSLGQGLEFLIYFQGNSAPDKSGLPSDRFSAERTGGSVSTLTIQRTQQEDSAVYLCASSLALSGGYNEQFFGPGTRLTVL.

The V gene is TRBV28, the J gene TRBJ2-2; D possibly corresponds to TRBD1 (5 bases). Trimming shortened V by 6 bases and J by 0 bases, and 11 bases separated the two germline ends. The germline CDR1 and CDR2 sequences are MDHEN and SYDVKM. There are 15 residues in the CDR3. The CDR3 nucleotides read TGTGCCAGCAGACTGGACATCGCGAACACCGGGGAGCTGTTTTTT. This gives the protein CASRLDIANTGELFF.

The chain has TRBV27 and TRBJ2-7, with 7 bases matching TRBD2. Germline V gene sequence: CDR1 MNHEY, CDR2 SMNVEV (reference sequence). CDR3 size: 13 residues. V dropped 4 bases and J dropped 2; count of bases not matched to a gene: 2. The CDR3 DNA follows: TGTGCCAGCAGTTCACGGGAGGCCTACGAGCAGTACTTC. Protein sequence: CASSSREAYEQYF.

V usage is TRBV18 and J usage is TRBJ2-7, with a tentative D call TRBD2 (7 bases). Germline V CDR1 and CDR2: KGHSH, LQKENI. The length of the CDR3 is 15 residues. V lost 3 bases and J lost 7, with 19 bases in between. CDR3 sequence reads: CASSPRGAGAGEQYF. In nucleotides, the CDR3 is TGTGCCAGCTCACCCCGGGGGGCGGGAGCTGGTGAGCAGTACTTC.

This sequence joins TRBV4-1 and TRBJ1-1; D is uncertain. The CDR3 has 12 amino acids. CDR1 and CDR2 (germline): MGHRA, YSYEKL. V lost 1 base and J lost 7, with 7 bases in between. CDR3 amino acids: CASSQGGGEAFF. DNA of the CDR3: TGCGCCAGCAGCCAAGGCGGCGGTGAAGCTTTCTTT.

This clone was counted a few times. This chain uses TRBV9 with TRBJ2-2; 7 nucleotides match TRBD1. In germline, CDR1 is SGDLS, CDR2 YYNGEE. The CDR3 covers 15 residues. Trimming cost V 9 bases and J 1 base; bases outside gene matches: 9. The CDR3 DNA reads TGTGCCACTACCCCCGGGACAGAGAACACCGGGGAGCTGTTTTTT. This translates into CATTPGTENTGELFF. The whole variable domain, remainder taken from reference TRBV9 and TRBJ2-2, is DSGVTQTPKHLITATGQRVTLRCSPRSGDLSVYWYQQSLDQGLQFLIQYYNGEERAKGNILERFSAQQFPDLHSELNLSSLELGDSALYFCATTPGTENTGELFFGEGSRLTVL.

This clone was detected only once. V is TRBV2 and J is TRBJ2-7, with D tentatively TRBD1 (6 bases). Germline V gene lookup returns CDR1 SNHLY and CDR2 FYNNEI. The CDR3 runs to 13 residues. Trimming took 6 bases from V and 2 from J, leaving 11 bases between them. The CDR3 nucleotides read TGTGCCAGCAGGCTACAGGGAACCTACGAGCAGTACTTC. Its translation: CASRLQGTYEQYF.

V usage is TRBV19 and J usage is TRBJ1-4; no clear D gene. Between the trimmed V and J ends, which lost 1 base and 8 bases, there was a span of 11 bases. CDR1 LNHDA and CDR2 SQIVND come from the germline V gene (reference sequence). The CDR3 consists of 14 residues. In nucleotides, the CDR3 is TGTGCCAGTAGTATAGTAGCTGGCGAAGAAAAACTGTTTTTT. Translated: CASSIVAGEEKLFF.

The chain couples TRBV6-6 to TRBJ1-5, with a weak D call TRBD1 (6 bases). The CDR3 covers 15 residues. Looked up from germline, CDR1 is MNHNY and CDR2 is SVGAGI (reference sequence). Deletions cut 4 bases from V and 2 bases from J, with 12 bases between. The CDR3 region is CASSWEAGGNQPQHF. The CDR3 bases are TGTGCCAGCAGTTGGGAAGCAGGGGGCAATCAGCCCCAGCATTTT.